Following are 6 T cell receptor beta chains from one sample sequenced in a study of shared clonotypes between healthy human individuals. The repertoire was sequenced with immunoSEQ multiplex PCR; TCRdb's copy has only in-frame clones and lacks some. The sample includes roughly 700,000 clones, about 74% of them seen just once. Specimen: memory CD4+ T cells sorted from blood. As for subset: CD45RA-negative fraction. All receptors come from a woman aged 25 to 39 in good health.

The table lists this clone with a few counts. The chain uses TRBV25-1 and TRBJ2-7, with D tentatively TRBD1 (5 bases). Germline values: CDR1 MGHDK, CDR2 SYGVNS. CDR3 length: 15 amino acids. V gave up 1 base and J gave up 6 bases, with 16 bases separating them. The CDR3 DNA is TGTGCCAGCAGTGAATTTATGGGGCCCCGGGTCGAGCAGTACTTC. Its protein product is CASSEFMGPRVEQYF.

This chain joins TRBV7-9 and TRBJ1-2; D is perhaps TRBD1 (6 bases). The V end was cut by 6 bases, the J end by 0 bases, with 11 bases between. Germline lookup yields CDR1 SEHNR and CDR2 FQNEAQ (reference sequence). This CDR3 spans 14 amino acids. This CDR3 reads CASRHRVTNYGYTF. The CDR3 DNA is TGTGCCAGCAGGCACAGGGTTACTAACTATGGCTACACCTTC.

This clone was counted at least ten times. The J gene is TRBJ2-1, the V gene TRBV12-5, with 12 bases fitting TRBD2. The CDR3 totals 16 residues. The J segment lost 11 bases and the V segment lost 0 bases, leaving 8 bases of the junction unmatched. From germline, CDR1 is LGHNT and CDR2 FRNRAP. The CDR3, as DNA: TGTGCTAGTGGTTTGGTAACCCTAGCGGGAGGGCCTAAGCAGTTCTTC. It is translated as CASGLVTLAGGPKQFF.

The V call is TRBV10-1, the J call TRBJ2-1, with 11 bases identical to TRBD2. The CDR3 runs 14 residues. CDR1 WNHNN and CDR2 SYGVQD come from the germline V gene (reference sequence). With 3 bases clipped from V and 14 bases from J, the junction kept 9 bases outside the gene matches. The DNA of the CDR3 is TGCGCCAGCAGTGAAGGTAGCGGGAGGGGCCGGGAGTTCTTC. It encodes CASSEGSGRGREFF.

As to this clone: Other DNA sequences in the same sample also yield this CDR3. The rearrangement uses TRBV19 and TRBJ2-1, with 11 bases matching TRBD1. CDR3 length: 17 residues. In germline, CDR1 is LNHDA, CDR2 SQIVND (reference sequence). V lost 5 bases and J lost 3; bases outside the gene matches: 9. The CDR3 is CASSVDSGTGGYNEQFF. The DNA of the CDR3 is TGTGCCAGTAGTGTTGACTCCGGGACAGGGGGCTACAATGAGCAGTTCTTC. The full variable domain, rest sourced from reference TRBV19 and TRBJ2-1, is DGGITQSPKYLFRKEGQNVTLSCEQNLNHDAMYWYRQDPGQGLRLIYYSQIVNDFQKGDIAEGYSVSREKKESFPLTVTSAQKNPTAFYLCASSVDSGTGGYNEQFFGPGTRLTVL.

The J gene is TRBJ2-1, the V gene TRBV28, with a possible D match to TRBD2 (7 bases). This CDR3 comprises 16 residues. The V end lost 5 bases, the J end lost 11 bases, and 25 bases lay between the germline ends. From germline, CDR1 is MDHEN and CDR2 SYDVKM. The CDR3 region has the DNA TGTGCCAGCAGTCCCCAAGAGCAGGGGCGGCGGGAGAAGCAGTTCTTC. It encodes CASSPQEQGRREKQFF.